This TCR beta chain was documented in a study of cytomegalovirus exposure and HLA in healthy donors. Study results and limitations: Per published reports, the classifier diagnosed cytomegalovirus status with high specificity and sensitivity. The listing of about 150 TCR beta chains classed them as cytomegalovirus-associated.

The table came from immunoSEQ multiplex PCR; TCRdb's copy has only in-frame clones and leaves some out. The table includes a few hundred thousand clones, roughly 89% detected once. The V and J ends lost 0 bases and 2 bases respectively, with 9 bases between them. Per germline, CDR1 SGHRS and CDR2 YFSETQ. The CDR3 covers 14 residues. This clone is a singleton in its sample. What it recognizes is unknown. Other DNA sequences in this sample translate to the same CDR3. V is TRBV5-1 and J is TRBJ2-7; perhaps TRBD2 as D (5 bases). The TCR sequence derives from a woman younger than 30 in good health and CMV-seronegative. Material: PBMCs. DNA for the CDR3: TGCGCCAGCAGCTTGGCTTCCGGGGCCTACGAGCAGTACTTC. Amino acid sequence: CASSLASGAYEQYF.